The 12 T cell receptor beta chains presented below share a single source sample, sequenced in a study of blood T cell repertoires in COVID-19. Some clones are missing from TCRdb's copy, which holds only in-frame ones; the method was immunoSEQ multiplex PCR. The table shows nearly 200,000 clones, with 85% to 90% occurring only once. Specimen: peripheral blood. Receptors originate from a woman between 65 and 79 years old with acute or convalescent COVID-19.

The CDR3 is CASSSLTSGRQETQYF. The CDR3 DNA follows: TGTGCCAGCAGTAGCCTGACTAGCGGGAGGCAAGAGACCCAGTACTTC. The chain carries TRBV6-2 or TRBV6-3 and TRBJ2-5; 13 nucleotides match TRBD2. J lost 2 bases, V lost 5 bases, and 5 bases had no gene match. CDR1 MNHEY and CDR2 SVGEGT come from the germline V gene. The CDR3 has 16 residues.

The gene calls are TRBV12-5 and TRBJ2-1; D is unresolved. The V gene's germline CDR1 is LGHNT and CDR2 FRNRAP. Trimming left V 6 bases short and J 3 bases short, with 3 bases between. The CDR3 loop spans 11 amino acids. CDR3 amino acids: CASGRYNEQFF. The CDR3 coding sequence is TGTGCTAGTGGCCGCTACAATGAGCAGTTCTTC.

The J gene is TRBJ2-4, the V gene TRBV16; 7 nucleotides match TRBD2. V trimming: 4 bases; J trimming: 8 bases; junction bases outside the gene matches: 8. The CDR3 extends over 14 amino acids. CDR1 and CDR2 (germline): KGHSY, FQNENV. DNA of the CDR3: TGTGCCAGCAGCCGAGGGACTACTGGAGACATTCAGTACTTC. It encodes CASSRGTTGDIQYF.

V is TRBV10-3 and J is TRBJ1-2; 7 nucleotides line up with TRBD1. Germline V gives CDR1 ENHRY, CDR2 SYGVKD. V lost 6 bases and J lost 8; bases outside the gene matches: 9. CDR3 size: 13 residues. The CDR3: CAIRGDRVDGYTF. The CDR3 DNA reads TGTGCCATCAGGGGAGACAGGGTCGACGGCTACACCTTC.

The rearrangement links TRBV25-1 to TRBJ2-5, with 9 positions matching TRBD1. The CDR3 loop spans 12 amino acids. The junction had 5 bases not matched to a gene; V was cut back by 10 bases and J by 5 bases. Germline V gene sequence: CDR1 MGHDK, CDR2 SYGVNS. As DNA, the CDR3 is TGTGCCAACAGGGGGCTCGAGGAGACCCAGTACTTC. This encodes CANRGLEETQYF. Full variable domain (missing parts from reference TRBV25-1 and TRBJ2-5): EADIYQTPRYLVIGTGKKITLECSQTMGHDKMYWYQQDPGMELHLIHYSYGVNSTEKGDLSSESTVSRIRTEHFPLTLESARPSHTSQYLCANRGLEETQYFGPGTRLLVL.

This chain links TRBV5-1 with TRBJ2-7, with D uncertain. In germline, CDR1 is SGHRS, CDR2 YFSETQ. V was pared by 0 bases and J by 3 bases, with 7 bases between. The CDR3 runs to 13 residues. DNA for the CDR3: TGCGCCAGCAGCTTGGAACAGTTCTACGAGCAGTACTTC. Translating it yields CASSLEQFYEQYF.

The J gene is TRBJ2-7, the V gene TRBV5-1; weak D call: TRBD1 (7 bases). This CDR3 region has 14 residues. Germline CDR1 is SGHRS and CDR2 is YFSETQ. V was trimmed by 5 bases and J by 2 bases, leaving 14 bases between them. The CDR3 DNA reads TGCGCCAGCAGATGGGAGGACAGGACCTACGAGCAGTACTTC. Protein product: CASRWEDRTYEQYF.

The chain employs TRBV7-2 and TRBJ1-1, with D maybe TRBD1 (6 bases). This CDR3 region has 14 residues. The V gene lost 5 bases and the J gene lost 5 bases, with 15 bases spanning the gap. CDR1 is SGHTA and CDR2 is FQGNSA in the germline V gene. CDR3 DNA: TGTGCCAGCAGCCCGCAGGGGTGGGGAACTGAAGCTTTCTTT. Protein product: CASSPQGWGTEAFF.

This clone is a singleton in its sample. The chain carries TRBV7-8 and TRBJ1-5, with TRBD1 matching 8 bases. J gave up 0 bases and V 5 bases, and 9 bases lay outside the gene matches. CDR3 size: 17 residues. Per germline, CDR1 SGHVS and CDR2 FQNEAQ. The CDR3 nucleotides are TGTGCCAGCAGCGCCCCGGACAGGGATGGTAGCAATCAGCCCCAGCATTTT. Amino acids: CASSAPDRDGSNQPQHF.

The chain uses TRBV4-1 and TRBJ1-5; TRBD1 might be the D (6 bases). V dropped 4 bases and J dropped 4 bases, with 17 bases sitting between them. The CDR3 totals 16 residues. The germline gives CDR1 MGHRA, CDR2 YSYEKL. This chain's CDR3 is CASSPSFTGLNQPQHF. The DNA of the CDR3 is TGCGCCAGCAGCCCCTCATTTACAGGGCTTAATCAGCCCCAGCATTTT.

The gene calls are TRBV10-2 and TRBJ2-1; TRBD2 aligns across 11 bases. Germline values: CDR1 WSHSY, CDR2 SAAADI. The junction had 6 bases not matched to a gene; V was cut back by 4 bases and J by 10 bases. CDR3 length equals 14 residues. The CDR3 is CASSATSGGVEQFF. As DNA, the CDR3 is TGCGCCAGCAGTGCCACTAGCGGGGGTGTGGAGCAGTTCTTC.

The chain links TRBV11-1 to TRBJ2-5; 9 nucleotides align to TRBD2. Per germline, CDR1 SGHAT and CDR2 FQDESV (reference sequence). V shed 1 base, J shed 5 bases, and the junction held 8 bases outside the gene matches. This CDR3 is built from 16 residues. The CDR3, as DNA: TGTGCCAGCAGCTTAGGGAGGAGCGGGGGGCGGGAGACCCAGTACTTC. Encoded protein: CASSLGRSGGRETQYF.